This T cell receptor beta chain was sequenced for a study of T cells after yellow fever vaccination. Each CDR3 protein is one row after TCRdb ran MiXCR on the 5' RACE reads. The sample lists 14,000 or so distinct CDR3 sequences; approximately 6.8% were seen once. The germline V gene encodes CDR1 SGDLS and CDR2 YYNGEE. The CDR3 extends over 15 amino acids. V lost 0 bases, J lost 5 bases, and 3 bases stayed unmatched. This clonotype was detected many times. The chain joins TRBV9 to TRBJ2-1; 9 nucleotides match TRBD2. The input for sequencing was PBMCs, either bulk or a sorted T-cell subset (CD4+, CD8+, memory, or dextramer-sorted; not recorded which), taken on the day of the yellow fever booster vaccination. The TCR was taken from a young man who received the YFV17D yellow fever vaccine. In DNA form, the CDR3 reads TGTGCCAGCAGCGTAGGAATAGCGGGGGACAATGAGCAGTTCTTC. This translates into CASSVGIAGDNEQFF.